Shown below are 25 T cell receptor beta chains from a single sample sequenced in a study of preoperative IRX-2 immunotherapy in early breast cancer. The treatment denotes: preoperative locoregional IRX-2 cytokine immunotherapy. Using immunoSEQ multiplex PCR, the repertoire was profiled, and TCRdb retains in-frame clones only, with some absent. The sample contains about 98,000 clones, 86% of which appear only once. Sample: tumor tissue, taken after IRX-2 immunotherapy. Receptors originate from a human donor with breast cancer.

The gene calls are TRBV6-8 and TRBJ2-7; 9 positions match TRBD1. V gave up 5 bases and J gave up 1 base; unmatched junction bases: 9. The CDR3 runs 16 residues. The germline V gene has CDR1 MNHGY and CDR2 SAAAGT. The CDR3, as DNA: TGTGCCAGCAGTCGTCAATCCGGGACAGGGTCCTACGAGCAGTACTTC. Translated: CASSRQSGTGSYEQYF.

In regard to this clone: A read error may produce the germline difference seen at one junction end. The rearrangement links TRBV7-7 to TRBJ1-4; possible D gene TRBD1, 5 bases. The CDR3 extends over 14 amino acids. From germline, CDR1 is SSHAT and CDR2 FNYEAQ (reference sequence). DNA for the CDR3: TGTGCCAGAAGCTTTGACAGCCCTAATGAAAAACTGTTTTTT. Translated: CARSFDSPNEKLFF.

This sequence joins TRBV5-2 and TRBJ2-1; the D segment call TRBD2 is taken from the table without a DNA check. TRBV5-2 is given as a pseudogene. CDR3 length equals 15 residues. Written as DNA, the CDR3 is TGTGCCAGCAGCTGGAGCGGGAGCTCCTACAATGAGCAGTTCTTC. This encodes CASSWSGSSYNEQFF.

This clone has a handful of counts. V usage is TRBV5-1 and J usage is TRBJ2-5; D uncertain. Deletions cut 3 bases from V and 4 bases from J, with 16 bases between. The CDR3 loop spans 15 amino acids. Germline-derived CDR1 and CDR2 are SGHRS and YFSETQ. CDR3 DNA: TGCGCCAGCAGCTCCCCCGATAGATTCGCAGAGACCCAGTACTTC. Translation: CASSSPDRFAETQYF.

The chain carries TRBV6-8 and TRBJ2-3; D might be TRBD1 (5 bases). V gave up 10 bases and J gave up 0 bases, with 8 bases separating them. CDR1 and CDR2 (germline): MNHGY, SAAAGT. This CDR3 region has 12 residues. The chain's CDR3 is CAITGSTDTQYF. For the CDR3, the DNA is TGTGCCATAACAGGAAGCACAGATACGCAGTATTTT.

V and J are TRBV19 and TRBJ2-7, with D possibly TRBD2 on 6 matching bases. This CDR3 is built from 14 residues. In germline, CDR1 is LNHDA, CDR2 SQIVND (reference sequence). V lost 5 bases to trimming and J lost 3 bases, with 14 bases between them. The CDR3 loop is CASSSGRDVYEQYF. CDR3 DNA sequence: TGTGCCAGTAGTTCCGGGCGGGACGTCTACGAGCAGTACTTC. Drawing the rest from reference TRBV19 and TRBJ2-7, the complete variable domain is DGGITQSPKYLFRKEGQNVTLSCEQNLNHDAMYWYRQDPGQGLRLIYYSQIVNDFQKGDIAEGYSVSREKKESFPLTVTSAQKNPTAFYLCASSSGRDVYEQYFGPGTRLTVT.

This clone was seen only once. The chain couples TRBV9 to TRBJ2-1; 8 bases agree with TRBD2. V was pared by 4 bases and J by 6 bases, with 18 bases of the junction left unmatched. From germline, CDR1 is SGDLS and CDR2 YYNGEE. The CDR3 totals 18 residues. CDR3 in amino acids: CASSSRGSGVGPLNEQFF. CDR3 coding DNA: TGTGCCAGCAGCTCCCGGGGTAGCGGGGTGGGGCCCCTCAATGAGCAGTTCTTC.

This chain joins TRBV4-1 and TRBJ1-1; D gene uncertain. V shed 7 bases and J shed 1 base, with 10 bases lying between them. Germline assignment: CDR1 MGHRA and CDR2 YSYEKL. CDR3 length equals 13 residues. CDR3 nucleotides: TGCGCCAGCACCGACTGGCAGAACACTGAAGCTTTCTTT. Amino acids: CASTDWQNTEAFF.

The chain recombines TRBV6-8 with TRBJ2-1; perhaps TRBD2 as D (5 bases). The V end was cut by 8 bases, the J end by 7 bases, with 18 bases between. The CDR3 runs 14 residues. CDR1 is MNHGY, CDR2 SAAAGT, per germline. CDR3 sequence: CASSTDWNSNEQFF. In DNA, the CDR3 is TGTGCCAGCTCAACGGACTGGAATAGTAATGAGCAGTTCTTC.

The CDR3 sequence is CASSDGTNTEAFF. CDR3 coding DNA: TGCGCCAGCAGTGACGGAACGAACACTGAAGCTTTCTTT. V gene TRBV10-1 combines with J gene TRBJ1-1; D call uncertain. The V gene lost 3 bases and the J gene lost 1 base, with 6 bases spanning the gap. The CDR3 totals 13 residues. Germline-derived CDR1 and CDR2 are WNHNN and SYGVQD (reference sequence).

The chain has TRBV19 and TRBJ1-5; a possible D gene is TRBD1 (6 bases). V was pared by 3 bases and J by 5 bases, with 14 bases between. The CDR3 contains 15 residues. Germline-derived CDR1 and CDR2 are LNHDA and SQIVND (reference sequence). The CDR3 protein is CASSIWGGGDQPQHF. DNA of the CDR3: TGTGCCAGTAGTATCTGGGGGGGCGGCGATCAGCCCCAGCATTTT. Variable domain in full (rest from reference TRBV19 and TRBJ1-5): DGGITQSPKYLFRKEGQNVTLSCEQNLNHDAMYWYRQDPGQGLRLIYYSQIVNDFQKGDIAEGYSVSREKKESFPLTVTSAQKNPTAFYLCASSIWGGGDQPQHFGDGTRLSIL.

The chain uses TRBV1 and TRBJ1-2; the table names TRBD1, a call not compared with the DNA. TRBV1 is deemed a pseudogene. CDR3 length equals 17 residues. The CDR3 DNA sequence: TGCGCCAGCAGCCAAGATCGGGACAGGGTCCCCAACTATGGCTACACCTTC. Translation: CASSQDRDRVPNYGYTF.

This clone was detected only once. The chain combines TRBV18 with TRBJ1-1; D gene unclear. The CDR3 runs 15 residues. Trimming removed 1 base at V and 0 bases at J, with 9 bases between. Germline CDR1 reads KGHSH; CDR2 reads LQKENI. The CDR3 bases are TGTGCCAGCTCACCACAAGCAGGAGTGAACACTGAAGCTTTCTTT. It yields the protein CASSPQAGVNTEAFF.

The CDR3 sequence: CASREAGGYTF. In DNA form, the CDR3 reads TGTGCCAGCAGAGAAGCGGGCGGCTACACCTTC. This chain uses TRBV6-7 with TRBJ1-2; no clear D. TRBV6-7 is marked as an open reading frame, function uncertain. CDR3 length: 11 residues. V lost 6 bases and J 8 bases, leaving 10 bases between the germline ends.

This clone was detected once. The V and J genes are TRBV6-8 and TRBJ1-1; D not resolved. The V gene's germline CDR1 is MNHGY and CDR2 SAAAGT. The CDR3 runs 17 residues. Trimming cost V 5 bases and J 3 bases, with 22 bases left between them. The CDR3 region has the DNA TGTGCCAGCAGTGACTTACAATTCTCCGGGGTGGACACTGAAGCTTTCTTT. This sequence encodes CASSDLQFSGVDTEAFF.

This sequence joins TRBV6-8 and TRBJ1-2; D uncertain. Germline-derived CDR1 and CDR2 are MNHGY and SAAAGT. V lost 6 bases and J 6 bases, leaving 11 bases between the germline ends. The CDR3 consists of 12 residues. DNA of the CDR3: TGTGCCAGCAGCCAAAGCCAGGATGGCTACACCTTC. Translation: CASSQSQDGYTF.

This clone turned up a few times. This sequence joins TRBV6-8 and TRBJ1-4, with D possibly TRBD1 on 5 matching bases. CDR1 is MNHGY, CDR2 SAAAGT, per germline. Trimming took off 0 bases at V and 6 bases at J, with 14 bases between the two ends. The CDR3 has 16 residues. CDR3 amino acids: CASSYSGNRLDEKLFF. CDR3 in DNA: TGTGCCAGCAGTTACTCGGGGAACAGGCTGGATGAAAAACTGTTTTTT.

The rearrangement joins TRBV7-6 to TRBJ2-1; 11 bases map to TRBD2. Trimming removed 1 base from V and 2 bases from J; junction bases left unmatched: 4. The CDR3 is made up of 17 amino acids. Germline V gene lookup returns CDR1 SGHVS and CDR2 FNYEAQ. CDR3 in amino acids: CASSLGGLAVTYNEQFF. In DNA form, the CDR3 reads TGTGCCAGCAGCTTAGGGGGACTAGCGGTCACCTACAATGAGCAGTTCTTC.

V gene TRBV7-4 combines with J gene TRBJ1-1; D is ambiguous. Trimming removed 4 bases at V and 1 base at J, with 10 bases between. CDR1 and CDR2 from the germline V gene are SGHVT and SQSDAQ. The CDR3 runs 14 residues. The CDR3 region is CASSSYDGNTEAFF. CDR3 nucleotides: TGTGCCAGCAGCTCGTATGACGGGAACACTGAAGCTTTCTTT. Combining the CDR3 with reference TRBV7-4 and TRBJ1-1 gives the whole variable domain GAGVSQSPRYKVAKRGRDVALRCDSISGHVTLYWYRQTLGQGSEVLTYSQSDAQRDKSGRPSGRFSAERPERSVSTLKIQRTEQGDSAVYLCASSSYDGNTEAFFGQGTRLTVV.

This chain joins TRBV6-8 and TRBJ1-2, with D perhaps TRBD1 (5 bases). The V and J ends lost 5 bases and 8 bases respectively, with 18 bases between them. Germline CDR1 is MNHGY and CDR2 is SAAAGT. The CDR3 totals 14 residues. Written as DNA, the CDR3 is TGTGCCAGCAGTGACAATCGTCAGGGACGCGGCTACACCTTC. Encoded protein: CASSDNRQGRGYTF.

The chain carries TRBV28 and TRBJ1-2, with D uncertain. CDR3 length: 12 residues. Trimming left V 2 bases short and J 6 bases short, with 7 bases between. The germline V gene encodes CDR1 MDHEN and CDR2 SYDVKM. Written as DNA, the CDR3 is TGTGCCAGCAGTTTAGGACGGAATGGCTACACCTTC. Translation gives CASSLGRNGYTF.

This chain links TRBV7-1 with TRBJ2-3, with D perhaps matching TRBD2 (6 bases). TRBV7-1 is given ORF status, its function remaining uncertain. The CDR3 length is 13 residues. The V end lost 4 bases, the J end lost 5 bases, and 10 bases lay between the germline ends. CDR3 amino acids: CASSLGRRDTQYF. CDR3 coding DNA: TGTGCCAGCAGCTTAGGGAGGCGAGATACGCAGTATTTT.

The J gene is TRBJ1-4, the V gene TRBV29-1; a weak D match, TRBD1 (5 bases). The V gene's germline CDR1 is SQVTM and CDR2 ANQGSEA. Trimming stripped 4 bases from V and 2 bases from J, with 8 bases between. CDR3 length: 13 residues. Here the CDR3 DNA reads TGCAGCGTTGTGCAGGGTACTAATGAAAAACTGTTTTTT. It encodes CSVVQGTNEKLFF.

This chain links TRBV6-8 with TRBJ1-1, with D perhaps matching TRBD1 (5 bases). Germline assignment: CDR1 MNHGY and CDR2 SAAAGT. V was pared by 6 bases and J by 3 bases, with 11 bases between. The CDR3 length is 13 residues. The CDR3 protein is CASSRVLDTEAFF. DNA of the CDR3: TGTGCCAGCAGCAGGGTTTTGGACACTGAAGCTTTCTTT.

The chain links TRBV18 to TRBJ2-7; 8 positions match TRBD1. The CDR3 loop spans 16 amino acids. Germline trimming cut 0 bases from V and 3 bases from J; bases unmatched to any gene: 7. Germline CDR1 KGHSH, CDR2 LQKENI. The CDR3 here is CASSPPVRGLSYEQYF. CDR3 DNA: TGTGCCAGCTCACCACCGGTCAGGGGGCTTAGCTACGAGCAGTACTTC.